The rows below give T cell receptor beta chains drawn from one sample of a study of cytomegalovirus exposure and HLA in healthy donors. Profiling relied on immunoSEQ multiplex PCR, and the TCRdb table lists in-frame clones only, not all of them. This table has 100,000 or so clones, about 12% appearing once. Sequencing was done on a sample of PBMCs. The source is a man aged 35-49 years in good health and CMV-seropositive. Both conserved end residues are part of each CDR3. D genes are given only for firm matches. For some rows the clone size is stated as once, few or many, or as a class when expanded; others skip it.

clone_size	v_call	j_call	d_call	cdr3_nt	cdr3_aa
NA	TRBV19	TRBJ1-5	TRBD1	TGTGCCAGTAGTATTCCAGGGGGGCAGGCCAATCAGCCCCAGCATTTT	CASSIPGGQANQPQHF
few	TRBV5-1	TRBJ1-2	NA	TGCGCCAGCAGCTTGCGGGTTCAGGGACATGTCCTCTATGGCTACACCTTC	CASSLRVQGHVLYGYTF
few	TRBV11-2	TRBJ1-1	TRBD1	TGTGCCAGCAGCCCCGGGACAGGGGGCCTCATGAACACTGAAGCTTTCTTT	CASSPGTGGLMNTEAFF
few	TRBV5-1	TRBJ1-1	NA	TGCGCCAGCAGCTTGAAAGGGGGACCGAACACTGAAGCTTTCTTT	CASSLKGGPNTEAFF
many	TRBV5-6	TRBJ2-5	NA	TGTGCCAGCAGCTTGGGCTGGGGCCACCAAGAGACCCAGTACTTC	CASSLGWGHQETQYF
NA	TRBV15	TRBJ1-1	TRBD1	TGTGCCACCAGCAGAGATCTAGGGACAGGGGGCTTTTCTGAAGCTTTCTTT	CATSRDLGTGGFSEAFF
few	TRBV5-1	TRBJ1-1	NA	TGCGCCAGCAGCTCCGGGACATCCTCGGGTGAAGCTTTCTTT	CASSSGTSSGEAFF
NA	TRBV10-3	TRBJ2-5	NA	TGTGCCATCACCGCGACTGCACAAGAGACCCAGTACTTC	CAITATAQETQYF
NA	TRBV10-3	TRBJ2-1	TRBD2	TGTGCCATCGGACTAGCGGGAGGGGCTAGCTCCTACAATGAGCAGTTCTTC	CAIGLAGGASSYNEQFF
NA	TRBV6-6	TRBJ1-5	NA	TGTGCCAGCAGCCTCGGAGGAGGCAATCAGCCCCAGCATTTT	CASSLGGGNQPQHF
few	TRBV10-3	TRBJ2-7	TRBD2	TGTGCCATCAGTGGCCTTAGCGGGAGTTACGAGCAGTACTTC	CAISGLSGSYEQYF
few	TRBV7-6	TRBJ2-5	NA	TGTGCCAGCAGCCAGGGTAGGGTGACAGGCGAAGAGACCCAGTACTTC	CASSQGRVTGEETQYF
few	TRBV10-2	TRBJ2-1	TRBD2	TGCGCCAGCAGTACGGGGACTAGAGGGTACAATGAGCAGTTCTTC	CASSTGTRGYNEQFF
NA	TRBV29-1	TRBJ2-1	NA	TGCAGCGTTGAGAGGCAGAACTCCTACAATGAGCAGTTCTTC	CSVERQNSYNEQFF
NA	TRBV19	TRBJ2-7	TRBD2	TGTGCCAGTAGTATGGGGACTAGCGGGAGGAGCGAGCAGTACTTC	CASSMGTSGRSEQYF
few	TRBV5-4	TRBJ2-1	TRBD2	TGTGCCAGCAGCTTTCTTAGCGGGAGGGCTCACGAGCAGTTCTTC	CASSFLSGRAHEQFF
NA	TRBV28	TRBJ1-1	NA	TGTGCCAGCAGTTTTGGGGGGGCGGCGAACACTGAAGCTTTCTTT	CASSFGGAANTEAFF
NA	TRBV4-2	TRBJ2-4	TRBD1	TGTGCCAGCAGCCAAGAGGGGGGACAGGGGGCGGACATTCAGTACTTC	CASSQEGGQGADIQYF
NA	TRBV6-6	TRBJ2-1	NA	TGTGCCAGCACCCCGGGTCCCCCCCACAATGAGCAGTTCTTC	CASTPGPPHNEQFF
NA	TRBV6-1	TRBJ2-3	NA	TGTGCCAGCAGTGAGGATAAGACTACCCGCACAGATACGCAGTATTTT	CASSEDKTTRTDTQYF
few	TRBV7-9	TRBJ2-3	TRBD1	TGTGCCAGCCTAGGGGACAGGCCTCTCACAGATACGCAGTATTTT	CASLGDRPLTDTQYF
NA	TRBV15	TRBJ2-1	NA	TGTGCCACCAGCAGCATGGGGGGATCGCTCTACAATGAGCAGTTCTTC	CATSSMGGSLYNEQFF
few	TRBV2	TRBJ2-6	TRBD1	TGTGCCAGCAGACTTCCGACAGGGGCGGGGGCCAACGTCCTGACTTTC	CASRLPTGAGANVLTF
few	TRBV9	TRBJ1-5	TRBD1	TGTGCCAGCAGCACTCAGGGGGCAGGTCAGCCCCAGCATTTT	CASSTQGAGQPQHF
few	TRBV14	TRBJ2-1	NA	TGTGCCAGCAGCCAAGAACTGGGCCTGCCTCAGTTCTTC	CASSQELGLPQFF
NA	TRBV27	TRBJ1-1	NA	TGTGCCAGCCGGAGGGGGAACACTGAAGCTTTCTTT	CASRRGNTEAFF
few	TRBV6-1	TRBJ2-7	TRBD2	TGTGCCAGCAGTGAACGCGGGAGGGCGTACGAGCAGTACTTC	CASSERGRAYEQYF
NA	TRBV5-1	TRBJ2-7	TRBD1	TGCGCCAGCGTCGGACAGGGACCCTACGAGCAGTACTTC	CASVGQGPYEQYF
few	TRBV27	TRBJ2-5	NA	TGTGCCAGCAGTTCAGGGGACCGGGATCGGACCCAGTACTTC	CASSSGDRDRTQYF
NA	TRBV19	TRBJ2-7	TRBD2	TGTGCCAGTGGGACTAGCGGGAGAGGGGAGCAGTACTTC	CASGTSGRGEQYF
few	TRBV11-3	TRBJ2-5	NA	TGTGCCAGCAGCCCTACAAGACTCAAAGAGACCCAGTACTTC	CASSPTRLKETQYF
few	TRBV5-8	TRBJ2-5	TRBD2	TGTGCCAGCAGCTTGGGACTAGCGGGATGGGAGACCCAGTACTTC	CASSLGLAGWETQYF
few	TRBV2	TRBJ2-7	NA	TGTGCCAGCAGTGAGGTTCAGTCTGGCGAGCAGTACTTC	CASSEVQSGEQYF
NA	TRBV4-2	TRBJ1-3	NA	TGTGCCAGCAGCCAAGATGAGCCACGGGGAGCTGGAAACACCATATATTTT	CASSQDEPRGAGNTIYF
NA	TRBV28	TRBJ2-1	NA	TGTGCCAGCAGTTTGAGCCGCGAGCAGTTCTTC	CASSLSREQFF
NA	TRBV18	TRBJ2-5	TRBD2	TGTGCCAGCTCACCCCCCGGGGGGGAGGACCAGTACTTC	CASSPPGGEDQYF
few	TRBV5-1	TRBJ2-1	NA	TGCGCCAGCAGCTTGGGGGGGGCGGGAGAAGTCAATGAGCAGTTCTTC	CASSLGGAGEVNEQFF
NA	TRBV11-3	TRBJ2-2	NA	TGTGCCAGCAGCCAGTCGAACACCGGGGAGCTGTTTTTT	CASSQSNTGELFF
NA	TRBV5-6	TRBJ1-2	NA	TGTGCCAGCAGCGTTGAGACAGGCGAAAACTATGGCTACACCTTC	CASSVETGENYGYTF
NA	TRBV29-1	TRBJ1-1	NA	TGCAGCGTTGGTAGCTACACTGAAGCTTTCTTT	CSVGSYTEAFF
NA	TRBV7-9	TRBJ2-7	TRBD2	TGTGCCAGCAGCTTAGGGACTAGCGGGAGGATAACCTACGAGCAGTACTTC	CASSLGTSGRITYEQYF